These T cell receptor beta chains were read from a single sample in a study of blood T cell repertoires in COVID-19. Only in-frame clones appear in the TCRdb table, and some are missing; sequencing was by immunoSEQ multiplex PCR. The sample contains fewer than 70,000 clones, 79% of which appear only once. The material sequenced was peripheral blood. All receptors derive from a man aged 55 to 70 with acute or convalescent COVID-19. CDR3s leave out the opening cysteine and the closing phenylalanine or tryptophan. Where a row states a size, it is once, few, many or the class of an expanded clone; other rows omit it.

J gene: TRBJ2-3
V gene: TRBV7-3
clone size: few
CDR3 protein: ASSSSRTDTQY

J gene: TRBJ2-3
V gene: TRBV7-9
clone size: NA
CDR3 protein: ASSLSGGAPQY

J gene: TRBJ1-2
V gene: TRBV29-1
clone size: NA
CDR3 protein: SAANSGQHPGYT

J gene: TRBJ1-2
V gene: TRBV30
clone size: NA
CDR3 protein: AWSSGTAIPNYGYT

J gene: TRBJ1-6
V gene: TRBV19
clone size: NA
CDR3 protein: ASSRAGSPLH

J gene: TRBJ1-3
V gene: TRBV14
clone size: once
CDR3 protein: ASSRGSSGNTIY

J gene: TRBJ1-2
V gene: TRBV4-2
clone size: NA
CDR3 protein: ASSLLTGNYGYT

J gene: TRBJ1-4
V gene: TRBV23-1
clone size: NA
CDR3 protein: ASSLQGTNEKLF

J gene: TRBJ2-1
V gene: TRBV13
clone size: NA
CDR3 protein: ASGHRLAAGEQF

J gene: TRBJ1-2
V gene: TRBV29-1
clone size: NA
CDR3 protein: SAPRGYGYT

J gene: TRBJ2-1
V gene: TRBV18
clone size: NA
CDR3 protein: ASSSLQGTGVSHEQF

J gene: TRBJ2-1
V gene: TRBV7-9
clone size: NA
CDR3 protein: ASGLGGYEQF

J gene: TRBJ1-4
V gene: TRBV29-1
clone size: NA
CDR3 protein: SVVEVQGSEKLF

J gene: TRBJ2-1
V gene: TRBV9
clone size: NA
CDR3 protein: ASSPRQGATYNEQF

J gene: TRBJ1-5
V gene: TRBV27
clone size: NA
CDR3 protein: ASSPGQTNQPQH

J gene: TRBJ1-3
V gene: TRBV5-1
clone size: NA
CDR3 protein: ASSPGGAISGNTIY

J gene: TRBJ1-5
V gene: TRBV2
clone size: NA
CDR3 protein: ASGLSNQPQH

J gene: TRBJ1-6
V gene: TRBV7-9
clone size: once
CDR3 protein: ASSAGNHNSPLH

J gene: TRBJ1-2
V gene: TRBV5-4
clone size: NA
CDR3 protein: ASTTSDLNYGYT

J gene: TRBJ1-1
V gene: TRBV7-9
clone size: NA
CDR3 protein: ASSGQFNTEAF

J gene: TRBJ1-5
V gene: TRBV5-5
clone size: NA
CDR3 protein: ASSLDGQGNQPQH

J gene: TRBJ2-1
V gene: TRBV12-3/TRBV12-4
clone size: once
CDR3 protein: ASSLAVLNEQF

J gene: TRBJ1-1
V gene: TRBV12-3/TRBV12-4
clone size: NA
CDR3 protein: ASLDRGTEAF

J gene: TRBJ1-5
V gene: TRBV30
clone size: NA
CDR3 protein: AWSEGQGFQPQH

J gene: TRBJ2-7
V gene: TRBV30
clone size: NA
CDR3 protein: AWGFTGGGSYEQY

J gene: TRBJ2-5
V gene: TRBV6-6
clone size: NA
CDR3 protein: ASRGERLTPETQY

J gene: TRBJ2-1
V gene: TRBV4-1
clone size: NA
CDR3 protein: ASSQGVLAGVNNEQF

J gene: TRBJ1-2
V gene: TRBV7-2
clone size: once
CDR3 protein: ASSLDEDRVLRGYT

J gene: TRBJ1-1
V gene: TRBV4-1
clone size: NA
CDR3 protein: ASSQVADRNTEAF

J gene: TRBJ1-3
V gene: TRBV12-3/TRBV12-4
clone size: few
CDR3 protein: ASSKQIGDTIY

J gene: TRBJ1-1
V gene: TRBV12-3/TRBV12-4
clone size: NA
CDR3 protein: ASSLEQDEAF

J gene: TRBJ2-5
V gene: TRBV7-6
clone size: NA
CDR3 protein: ASSFSSSGLAGQETQY

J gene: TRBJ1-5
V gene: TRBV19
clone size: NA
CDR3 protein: ASSFTTGAANQPQH

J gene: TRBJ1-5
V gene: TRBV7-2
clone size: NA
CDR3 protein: ASSLDPVQPQH

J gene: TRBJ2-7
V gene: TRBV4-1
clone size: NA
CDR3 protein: ASSREEGAASSYEQY

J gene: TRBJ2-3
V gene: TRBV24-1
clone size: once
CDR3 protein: ATSDSGLAWRTDTQY

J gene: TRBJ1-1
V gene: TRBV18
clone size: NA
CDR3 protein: ASSPRRGANTEAF

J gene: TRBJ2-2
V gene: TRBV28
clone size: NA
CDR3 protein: ASSFLQGIEPGELF

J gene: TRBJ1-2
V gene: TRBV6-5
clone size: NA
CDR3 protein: ASSETGSLYGYT

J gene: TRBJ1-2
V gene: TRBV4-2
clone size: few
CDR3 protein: ASSQGARGYT

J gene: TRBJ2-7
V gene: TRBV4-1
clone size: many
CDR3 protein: ASSQGQGLYEQY

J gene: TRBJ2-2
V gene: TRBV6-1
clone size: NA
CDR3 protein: ASSDSRGTYTGELF

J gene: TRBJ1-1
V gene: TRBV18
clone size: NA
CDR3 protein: ASHPGTGDVRAF

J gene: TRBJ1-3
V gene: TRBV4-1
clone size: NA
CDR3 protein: ASSPPRGHGNTIY

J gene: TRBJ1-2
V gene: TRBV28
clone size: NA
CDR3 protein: ASSLANYGYT

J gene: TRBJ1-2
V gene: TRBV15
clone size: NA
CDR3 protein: ATSRERDSLNYGYT

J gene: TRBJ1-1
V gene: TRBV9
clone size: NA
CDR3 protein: ASGPRGQDTEAF

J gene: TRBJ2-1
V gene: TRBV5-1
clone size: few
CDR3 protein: ASSLGLAGGREQF

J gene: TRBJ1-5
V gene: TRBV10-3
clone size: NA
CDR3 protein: ASGTGSNQPQH

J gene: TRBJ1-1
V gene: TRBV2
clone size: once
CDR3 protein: ASSVRGRNTEAF

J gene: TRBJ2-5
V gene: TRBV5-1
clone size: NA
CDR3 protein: ASSLGLTGKGETQY

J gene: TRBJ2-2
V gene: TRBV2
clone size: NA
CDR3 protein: ASTLSGELF

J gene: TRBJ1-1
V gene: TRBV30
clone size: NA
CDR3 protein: AWSVRVGTEAF